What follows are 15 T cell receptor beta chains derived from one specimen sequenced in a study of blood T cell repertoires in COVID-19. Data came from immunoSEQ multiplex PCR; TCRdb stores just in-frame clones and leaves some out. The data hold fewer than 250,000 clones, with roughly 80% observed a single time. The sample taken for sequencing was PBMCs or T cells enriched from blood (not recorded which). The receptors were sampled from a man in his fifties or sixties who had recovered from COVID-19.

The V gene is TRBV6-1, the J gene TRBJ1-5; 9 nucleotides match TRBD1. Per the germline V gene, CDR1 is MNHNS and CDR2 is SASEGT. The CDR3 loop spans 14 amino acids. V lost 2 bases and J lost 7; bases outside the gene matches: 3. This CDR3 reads CASSETGGRQPQHF. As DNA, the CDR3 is TGTGCCAGCAGTGAAACAGGGGGCAGGCAGCCCCAGCATTTT.

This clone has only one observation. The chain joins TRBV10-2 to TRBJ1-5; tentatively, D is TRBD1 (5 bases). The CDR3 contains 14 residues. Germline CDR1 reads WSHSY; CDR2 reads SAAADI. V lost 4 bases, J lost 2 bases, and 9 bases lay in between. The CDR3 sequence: CASSGQGGNQPQHF. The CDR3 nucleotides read TGCGCCAGCAGTGGGCAGGGCGGCAATCAGCCCCAGCATTTT.

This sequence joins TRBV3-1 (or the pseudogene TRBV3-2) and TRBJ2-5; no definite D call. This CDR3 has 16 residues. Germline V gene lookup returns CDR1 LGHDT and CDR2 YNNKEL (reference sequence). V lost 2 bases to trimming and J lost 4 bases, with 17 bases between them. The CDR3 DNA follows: TGTGCCAGCAGCCAAATTCTTGTGAGTTCCCGAGAGACCCAGTACTTC. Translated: CASSQILVSSRETQYF.

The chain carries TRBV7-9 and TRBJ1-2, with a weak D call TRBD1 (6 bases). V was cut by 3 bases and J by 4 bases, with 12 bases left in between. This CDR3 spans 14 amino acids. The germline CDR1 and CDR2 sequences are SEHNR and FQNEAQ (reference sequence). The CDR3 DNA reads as TGTGCCAGCAGCTTTGTCGACAGGTTCTATGGCTACACCTTC. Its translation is CASSFVDRFYGYTF.

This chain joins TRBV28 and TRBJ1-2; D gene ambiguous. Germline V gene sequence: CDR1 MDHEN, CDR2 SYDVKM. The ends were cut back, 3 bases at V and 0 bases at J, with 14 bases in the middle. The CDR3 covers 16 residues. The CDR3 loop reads CASSLGGTATNYGYTF. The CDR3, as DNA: TGTGCCAGCAGTTTGGGTGGTACAGCCACTAACTATGGCTACACCTTC.

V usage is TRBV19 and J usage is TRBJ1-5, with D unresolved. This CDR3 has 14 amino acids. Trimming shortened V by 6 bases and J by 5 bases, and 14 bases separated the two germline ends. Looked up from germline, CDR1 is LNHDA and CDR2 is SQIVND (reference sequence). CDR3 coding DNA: TGTGCCAGTAGGCCCAGTGGGGAGGATCAGCCCCAGCATTTT. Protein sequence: CASRPSGEDQPQHF.

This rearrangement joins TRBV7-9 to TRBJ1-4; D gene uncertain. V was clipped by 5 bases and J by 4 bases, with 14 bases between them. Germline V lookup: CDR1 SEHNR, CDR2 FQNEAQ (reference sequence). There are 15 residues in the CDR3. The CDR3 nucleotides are TGTGCCAGCAGCGTAAGACTATCCGATAATGAAAAACTGTTTTTT. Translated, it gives CASSVRLSDNEKLFF.

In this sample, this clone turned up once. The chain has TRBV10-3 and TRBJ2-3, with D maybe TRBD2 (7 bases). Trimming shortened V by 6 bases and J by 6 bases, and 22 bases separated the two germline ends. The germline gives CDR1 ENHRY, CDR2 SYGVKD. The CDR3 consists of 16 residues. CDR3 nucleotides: TGTGCCATCAGCGAATTATTACGGGGGGCTGGGGATACGCAGTATTTT. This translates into CAISELLRGAGDTQYF.

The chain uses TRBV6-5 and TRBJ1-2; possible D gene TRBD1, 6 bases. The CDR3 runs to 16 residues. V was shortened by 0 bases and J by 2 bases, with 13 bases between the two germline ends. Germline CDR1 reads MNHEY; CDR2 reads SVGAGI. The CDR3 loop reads CASSYSLAQGNYGYTF. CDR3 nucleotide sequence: TGTGCCAGCAGTTACTCTCTCGCACAGGGCAACTATGGCTACACCTTC.

CDR3 DNA sequence: TGCGCCAGCAGCCAAAACTCAGGGTTGACTGGAAACACCATATATTTT. Translated: CASSQNSGLTGNTIYF. The V gene is TRBV4-3, the J gene TRBJ1-3; D possibly corresponds to TRBD1 (5 bases). The germline CDR1 and CDR2 sequences are LGHNA and YSLEER. This CDR3 is built from 16 residues. Between the trimmed V and J ends, which lost 2 bases and 2 bases, there was a span of 13 bases.

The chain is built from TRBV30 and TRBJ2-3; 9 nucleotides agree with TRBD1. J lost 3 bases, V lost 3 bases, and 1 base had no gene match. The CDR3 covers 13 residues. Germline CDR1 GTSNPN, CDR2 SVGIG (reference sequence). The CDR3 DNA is TGTGCCTGGAGGGACAGGGGAACAGATACGCAGTATTTT. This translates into CAWRDRGTDTQYF. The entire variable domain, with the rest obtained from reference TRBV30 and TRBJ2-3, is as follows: SQTIHQWPATLVQPVGSPLSLECTVEGTSNPNLYWYRQAAGRGLQLLFYSVGIGQISSEVPQNLSASRPQDRQFILSSKKLLLSDSGFYLCAWRDRGTDTQYFGPGTRLTVL.

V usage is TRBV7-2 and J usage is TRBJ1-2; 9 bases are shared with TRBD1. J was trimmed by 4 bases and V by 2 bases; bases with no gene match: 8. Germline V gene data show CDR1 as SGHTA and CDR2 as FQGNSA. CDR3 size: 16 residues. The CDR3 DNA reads TGTGCCAGCAGCTTACCTCCCGGGACAGGGTTCTATGGCTACACCTTC. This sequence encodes CASSLPPGTGFYGYTF.

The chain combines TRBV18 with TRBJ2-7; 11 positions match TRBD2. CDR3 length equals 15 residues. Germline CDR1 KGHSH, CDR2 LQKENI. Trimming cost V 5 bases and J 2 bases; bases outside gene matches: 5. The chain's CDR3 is CASSEGTSGPYEQYF. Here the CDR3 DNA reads TGTGCCAGCTCAGAGGGGACTAGCGGTCCCTACGAGCAGTACTTC.

Here the CDR3 reads CASSLDRDYYEQYF. The CDR3 nucleotides are TGCGCCAGCAGCTTGGATAGGGACTACTACGAGCAGTACTTC. The V gene is TRBV5-1, the J gene TRBJ2-7; 7 nucleotides line up with TRBD2. V shed 0 bases, J shed 3 bases, and the junction held 3 bases outside the gene matches. The CDR3 runs 14 residues. The V gene's germline CDR1 is SGHRS and CDR2 YFSETQ.

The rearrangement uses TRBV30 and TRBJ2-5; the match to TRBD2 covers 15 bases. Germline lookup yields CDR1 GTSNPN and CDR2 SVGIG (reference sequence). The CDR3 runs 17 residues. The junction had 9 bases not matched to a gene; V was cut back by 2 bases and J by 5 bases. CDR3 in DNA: TGTGCCTGGAGTTTTTCCCGGACTAGCGGGGGGGGTGAGACCCAGTACTTC. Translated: CAWSFSRTSGGGETQYF.